One sample yielded the 17 T cell receptor beta chains listed below, sequenced in a study of T cells in Graves' hyperthyroidism and ophthalmopathy. RNA transcripts yielded amplified TCR beta CDR3 regions. With the HTBI primer set, the TCR CDR3 went through a first round of RT-PCR. TCRdb reprocessed the multiplex PCR reads via MiXCR and lists one record per CDR3 protein. The sample yields approximately 520,000 distinct CDR3 sequences, around a quarter seen once. Sequenced material: blood. The receptors were gathered from a woman aged 25 to 39 with Graves' ophthalmopathy.

The chain links TRBV25-1 to TRBJ2-2; 9 bases are shared with TRBD2. The ends lost 3 bases at V and 6 bases at J; junction bases unmatched: 2. Germline CDR1 MGHDK, CDR2 SYGVNS. This CDR3 has 14 amino acids. Here the CDR3 DNA reads TGTGCCAGCAGTGATAGCGGGAGTGCCGGGGAGCTGTTTTTT. It codes for CASSDSGSAGELFF.

There are many counts of this clonotype. V is TRBV12-3 or TRBV12-4 and J is TRBJ2-5; D is tentatively TRBD1 or TRBD2 (6 bases each). V was trimmed by 5 bases and J by 4 bases, leaving 17 bases between them. The CDR3 length is 15 residues. The CDR3 DNA reads as TGTGCCAGCAGTATAGGAAGGGGGGCGCGAGAGACCCAGTACTTC. Protein product: CASSIGRGARETQYF.

This clonotype was recorded many times. The chain employs TRBV15 and TRBJ1-3, with D uncertain. V was cut by 0 bases and J by 5 bases, with 11 bases left in between. The CDR3 has 15 residues. Germline values: CDR1 LNHNV, CDR2 YYDKDF (reference sequence). CDR3 coding DNA: TGTGCCACCAGCAGAGATCTGGCTACCAGAAACACCATATATTTT. This codes for CATSRDLATRNTIYF.

This clonotype was detected ten times or more. This chain connects TRBV24-1 to TRBJ2-7, with D perhaps TRBD1 or TRBD2 (5 bases each). Germline values: CDR1 KGHDR, CDR2 SFDVKD. This CDR3 is 13 amino acids long. V was cut by 10 bases and J by 6 bases, with 18 bases left in between. CDR3 bases: TGTGCCACGATACAGGTGGCTGAGGGCGAGCAGTACTTC. Encoded protein: CATIQVAEGEQYF.

This clonotype has ten or more counts. This rearrangement joins TRBV12-3 or TRBV12-4 to TRBJ1-1, with D maybe TRBD1 (6 bases). The CDR3 consists of 17 residues. The germline V and J ends were trimmed by 6 bases and 0 bases, with 20 bases remaining between them. This CDR3 is CASSGPDRRLMNTEAFF. The CDR3, as DNA: TGTGCCAGCAGCGGACCAGACAGGAGGCTTATGAACACTGAAGCTTTCTTT.

This clonotype was observed many times. The gene calls are TRBV12-3 or TRBV12-4 and TRBJ1-4; D call uncertain. This CDR3 has 14 amino acids. V was shortened by 2 bases and J by 7 bases, with 11 bases between the two germline ends. CDR3 sequence reads: CASSLRVSGEKLFF. For the CDR3, the DNA is TGTGCCAGCAGTTTACGGGTATCGGGTGAAAAACTGTTTTTT.

The sample holds many counts of this clonotype. V is TRBV7-2 and J is TRBJ2-2, with a tentative D call TRBD2 (5 bases). Germline assignment: CDR1 SGHTA and CDR2 FQGNSA. The CDR3 length is 13 residues. The V and J ends lost 5 bases and 7 bases respectively, with 11 bases between them. The CDR3, as DNA: TGTGCCAGCAGCCCCCACGGGAACGGGGAGCTGTTTTTT. It translates to CASSPHGNGELFF.

This clonotype was detected many times. The chain links TRBV29-1 to TRBJ2-5; D is ambiguous. The CDR3 length is 11 residues. The germline V and J ends were trimmed by 4 bases and 5 bases, with 8 bases remaining between them. CDR1 and CDR2 (germline): SQVTM, ANQGSEA. The CDR3 here is CSVVRWETQYF. The CDR3 DNA follows: TGCAGCGTTGTTAGGTGGGAGACCCAGTACTTC.

This clonotype occurred many times. The chain links TRBV6-1 to TRBJ2-5; weak D call: TRBD1 (6 bases). Trimming left V 6 bases short and J 4 bases short, with 21 bases between. The germline CDR1 and CDR2 sequences are MNHNS and SASEGT. The CDR3 has 16 amino acids. The CDR3 nucleotides read TGTGCCAGCAGGACGGCCGAGGGCAGGGGCCGAGAGACCCAGTACTTC. Its protein is CASRTAEGRGRETQYF.

Many counts were recorded for this clonotype. This chain connects TRBV20-1 to TRBJ2-2; 8 bases are shared with TRBD1. The CDR3 runs to 12 residues. Germline V gives CDR1 DFQATT, CDR2 SNEGSKA (reference sequence). V lost 5 bases and J lost 8; bases outside the gene matches: 4. The CDR3 loop reads CSAGQGWGELFF. CDR3 bases: TGCAGTGCTGGACAGGGCTGGGGGGAGCTGTTTTTT.

The rearrangement joins TRBV29-1 to TRBJ1-1, with D uncertain. CDR1 is SQVTM, CDR2 ANQGSEA, per germline. V was pared by 4 bases and J by 4 bases, with 10 bases between. The CDR3 is made up of 12 amino acids. The DNA of the CDR3 is TGCAGCGTTGGCCCACGTTCCACTGAAGCTTTCTTT. Translation: CSVGPRSTEAFF.

This chain connects TRBV7-9 to TRBJ1-3; the D is unclear. V was clipped by 3 bases and J by 7 bases, with 10 bases between them. Germline V gene sequence: CDR1 SEHNR, CDR2 FQNEAQ (reference sequence). The CDR3 spans 13 residues. The CDR3 is CASSLEIRNTIYF. As DNA, the CDR3 is TGTGCCAGCAGCTTGGAAATTCGGAACACCATATATTTT. The full variable domain, in which reference TRBV7-9 and TRBJ1-3 provide the parts outside the CDR3, is DTGVSQNPRHKITKRGQNVTFRCDPISEHNRLYWYRQTLGQGPEFLTYFQNEAQLEKSRLLSDRFSAERPKGSFSTLEIQRTEQGDSAMYLCASSLEIRNTIYFGEGSWLTVV.

This clonotype was seen at least ten times. The chain uses TRBV7-2 and TRBJ2-4; TRBD1 might be the D (5 bases). This CDR3 has 15 residues. The germline V gene encodes CDR1 SGHTA and CDR2 FQGNSA. Trimming cost V 4 bases and J 1 base, with 11 bases left between them. This CDR3 is CASSSRRAAKNIQYF. The CDR3 region has the DNA TGTGCCAGCAGCTCCCGCAGGGCGGCCAAAAACATTCAGTACTTC.

At least ten counts were recorded for this clonotype. V usage is TRBV27 and J usage is TRBJ2-5, with D unresolved. Trimming removed 5 bases from V and 2 bases from J, with 12 bases in between. The CDR3 has 14 amino acids. Germline CDR1 is MNHEY and CDR2 is SMNVEV (reference sequence). CDR3 sequence reads: CASSPLGRQETQYF. The CDR3 nucleotides read TGTGCCAGCAGTCCCCTCGGGCGGCAAGAGACCCAGTACTTC.

The chain couples TRBV12-3 or TRBV12-4 to TRBJ1-1; 8 bases map to TRBD1. V shed 3 bases and J 4 bases; nucleotides not matched to a gene: 7. This CDR3 comprises 15 residues. The chain's CDR3 is CASSFTSTGATEAFF. The CDR3 DNA sequence: TGTGCCAGCAGTTTCACCTCGACAGGGGCCACTGAAGCTTTCTTT.

This clonotype has at least ten counts. V usage is TRBV11-2 and J usage is TRBJ2-5, with 9 positions matching TRBD1. V trimming: 4 bases; J trimming: 3 bases; junction bases outside the gene matches: 9. The germline gives CDR1 SGHAT, CDR2 FQNNGV. CDR3 length equals 16 residues. Written as DNA, the CDR3 is TGTGCCAGCAGCTCGGTGCGGGACAGGGAGAAAGAGACCCAGTACTTC. Amino acids: CASSSVRDREKETQYF.

Ten or more counts support this clonotype. The chain uses TRBV5-5 and TRBJ1-2; 7 nucleotides match TRBD1. The trim removed 3 bases at V and 8 bases at J, leaving 10 bases unmatched. From germline, CDR1 is SGHKS and CDR2 YYEKEE (reference sequence). The CDR3 is 14 amino acids. CDR3 sequence reads: CASSSLDRAEGYTF. Written as DNA, the CDR3 is TGTGCCAGCAGCTCTCTCGACAGGGCAGAAGGCTACACCTTC.